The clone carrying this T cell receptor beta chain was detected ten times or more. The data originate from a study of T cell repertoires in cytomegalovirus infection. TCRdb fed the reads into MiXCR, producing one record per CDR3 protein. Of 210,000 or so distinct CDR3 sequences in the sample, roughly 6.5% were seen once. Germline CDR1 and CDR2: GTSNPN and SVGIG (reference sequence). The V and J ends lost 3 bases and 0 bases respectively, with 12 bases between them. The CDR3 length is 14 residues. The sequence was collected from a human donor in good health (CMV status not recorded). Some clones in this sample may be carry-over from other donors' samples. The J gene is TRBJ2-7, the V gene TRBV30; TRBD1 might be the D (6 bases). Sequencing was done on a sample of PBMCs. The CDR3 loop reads CAWRGTRSSYEQYF. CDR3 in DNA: TGTGCCTGGAGGGGGACACGGAGCTCCTACGAGCAGTACTTC.